This T cell receptor beta chain was sequenced during a study of control samples from healthy donors and cancer patients. This CDR3 spans 13 amino acids. Looked up from germline, CDR1 is SNHLY and CDR2 is FYNNEI. Trimming cost V 6 bases and J 13 bases; bases outside gene matches: 5. Data came from immunoSEQ multiplex PCR; TCRdb stores just in-frame clones and leaves some out. The table records 80,000 or so clones, around 94% of them present only once. The clonotype was recovered from a woman aged 40-49 years in good health. This sequence joins TRBV2 and TRBJ2-1; TRBD2 matches 14 bases. Sequencing used blood. DNA of the CDR3: TGTGCCAGCAGGGGGACTAGCGGGGGTGTACAGTTCTTC. Its translation is CASRGTSGGVQFF.